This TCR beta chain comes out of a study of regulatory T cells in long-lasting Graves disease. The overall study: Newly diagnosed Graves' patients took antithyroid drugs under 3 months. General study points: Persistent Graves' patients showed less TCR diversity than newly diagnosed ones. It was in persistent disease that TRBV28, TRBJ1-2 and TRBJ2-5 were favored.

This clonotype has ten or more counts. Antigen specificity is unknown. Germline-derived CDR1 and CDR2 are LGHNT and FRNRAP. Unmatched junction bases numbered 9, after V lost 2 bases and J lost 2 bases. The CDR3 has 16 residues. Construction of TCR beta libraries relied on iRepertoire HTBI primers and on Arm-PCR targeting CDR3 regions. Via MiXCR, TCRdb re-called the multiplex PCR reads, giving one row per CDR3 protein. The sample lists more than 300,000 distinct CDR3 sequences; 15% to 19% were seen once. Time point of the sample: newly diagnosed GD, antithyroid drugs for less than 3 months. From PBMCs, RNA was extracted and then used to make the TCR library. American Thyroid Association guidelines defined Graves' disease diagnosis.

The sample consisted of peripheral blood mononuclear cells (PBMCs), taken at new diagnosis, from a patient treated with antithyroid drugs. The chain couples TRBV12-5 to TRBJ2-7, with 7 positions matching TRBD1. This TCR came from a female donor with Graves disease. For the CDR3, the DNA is TGTGCTAGTGGTTTGCCTTTGACCGGGACAGCCTACGAGCAGTACTTC. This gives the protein CASGLPLTGTAYEQYF.